Each of the 8 T cell receptor beta chains below was sequenced from the same sample in a study of blood T cell repertoires in COVID-19. Clones were read by immunoSEQ multiplex PCR, and TCRdb kept only the in-frame ones, dropping some. Of approximately 94,000 clones in the sample, roughly 87% were seen once. The specimen was peripheral blood. The receptor set was obtained from a man aged 25-40 years in a cohort sampled during active COVID-19.

This sequence joins TRBV15 and TRBJ1-5, with TRBD1 matching 7 bases. The CDR3 runs 15 residues. Germline trimming cut 0 bases from V and 4 bases from J; bases unmatched to any gene: 3. Germline V gene data show CDR1 as LNHNV and CDR2 as YYDKDF (reference sequence). The CDR3 loop is CATSRETGRNQPQHF. The DNA for the CDR3 is TGTGCCACCAGCAGAGAGACAGGGAGAAATCAGCCCCAGCATTTT.

This CDR3 is CASSQDRAPGEKLFF. The CDR3 nucleotides read TGCGCCAGCAGCCAGGACAGGGCCCCCGGTGAAAAACTGTTTTTT. V and J are TRBV4-1 and TRBJ1-4, with 8 bases identical to TRBD1. The ends lost 3 bases at V and 7 bases at J; junction bases unmatched: 7. CDR1 MGHRA and CDR2 YSYEKL come from the germline V gene. The length of the CDR3 is 15 residues.

The V gene is TRBV5-4, the J gene TRBJ1-6, with TRBD1 as a possible D gene (5 bases). CDR1 and CDR2 (germline): SGHNT, YYREEE (reference sequence). Trimming left V 4 bases short and J 9 bases short, with 17 bases between. CDR3 size: 15 residues. In DNA form, the CDR3 reads TGTGCCAGCAGCCTAGCCGGGACGGGGGGTTCACCCCTCCACTTT. It yields the protein CASSLAGTGGSPLHF.

J is TRBJ1-3 and V is TRBV18; 7 bases are shared with TRBD1. Germline V gives CDR1 KGHSH, CDR2 LQKENI. The trim removed 11 bases at V and 5 bases at J, leaving 15 bases unmatched. CDR3 size: 15 residues. The DNA for the CDR3 is TGTGCCTCCTCCGAGGCGGGACAGAAGCGAAACACCATATATTTT. Its protein is CASSEAGQKRNTIYF.

The J gene is TRBJ1-2, the V gene TRBV5-1, with unresolved D. Trimming left V 4 bases short and J 7 bases short, with 11 bases between. The CDR3 runs 12 residues. Germline V gene data show CDR1 as SGHRS and CDR2 as YFSETQ. The DNA of the CDR3 is TGCGCCAGCAGCCGCGATATCGGTGGCTACACCTTC. It encodes CASSRDIGGYTF.

J is TRBJ2-5 and V is TRBV7-2, with TRBD1 matching over 9 bases. The germline CDR1 and CDR2 sequences are SGHTA and FQGNSA. After removal of 3 bases from V and 5 bases from J, the junction contained 4 bases not matched to a gene. The CDR3 has 14 residues. The CDR3 nucleotides read TGTGCCAGCAGCTTCGCCGACAGGGGGGAGACCCAGTACTTC. As protein: CASSFADRGETQYF. The whole variable domain, filled in from reference TRBV7-2 and TRBJ2-5, reads GAGVSQSPSNKVTEKGKDVELRCDPISGHTALYWYRQSLGQGLEFLIYFQGNSAPDKSGLPSDRFSAERTGGSVSTLTIQRTQQEDSAVYLCASSFADRGETQYFGPGTRLLVL.

The chain has TRBV6-1 and TRBJ1-5, with 7 bases matching TRBD1. CDR1 and CDR2 (germline): MNHNS, SASEGT. The CDR3 spans 16 residues. V lost 3 bases, J lost 3 bases, and 8 bases stayed unmatched. This CDR3 is CASSDRNRGNNQPQHF. CDR3 bases: TGTGCCAGCAGTGACCGCAACAGGGGAAACAATCAGCCCCAGCATTTT.

V is TRBV28 and J is TRBJ1-1; 8 bases are a match to TRBD1. After removal of 5 bases from V and 4 bases from J, the junction contained 9 bases not matched to a gene. CDR3 size: 15 residues. Germline values: CDR1 MDHEN, CDR2 SYDVKM. As DNA, the CDR3 is TGTGCCAGCAGTACACACAGGGGGGGTCGCACTGAAGCTTTCTTT. Protein product: CASSTHRGGRTEAFF.